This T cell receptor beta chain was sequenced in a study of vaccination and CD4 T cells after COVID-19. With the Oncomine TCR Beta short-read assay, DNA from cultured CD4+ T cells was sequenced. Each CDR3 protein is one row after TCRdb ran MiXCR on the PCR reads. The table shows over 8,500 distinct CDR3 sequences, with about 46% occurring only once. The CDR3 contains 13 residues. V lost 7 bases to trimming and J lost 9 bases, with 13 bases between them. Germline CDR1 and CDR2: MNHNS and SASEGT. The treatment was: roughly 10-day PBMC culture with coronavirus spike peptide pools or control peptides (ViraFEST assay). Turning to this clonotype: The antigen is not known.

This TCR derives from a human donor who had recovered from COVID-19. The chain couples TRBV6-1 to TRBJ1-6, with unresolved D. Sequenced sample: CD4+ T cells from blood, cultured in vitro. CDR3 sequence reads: CASKEGVGSPLHF. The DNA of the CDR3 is TGTGCCAGCAAAGAGGGTGTTGGTTCACCCCTCCACTTT.